This T cell receptor (beta chain) came from a study of identical twins. This clonotype was detected only a few times. Its antigen remains unknown. Overall study results and limits: High-abundance cord blood beta clonotypes had fewer insertions; memory repertoires showed none.

A universal primer site arose from template switching, and cDNA bore unique molecular identifiers. Via MiXCR, TCRdb re-called the 5' RACE reads, giving one row per CDR3 protein. This table holds roughly 240,000 distinct CDR3 sequences, roughly 7% found once. Trimming removed 1 base from V and 2 bases from J, with 25 bases in between. This CDR3 is built from 20 residues. CDR1 is SGHRS and CDR2 is YFSETQ in the germline V gene. These data were likewise used in another study, on yellow fever vaccine responses in identical twins.

The gene calls are TRBV5-1 and TRBJ2-1; tentative D call: TRBD2 (5 bases). The sequence was obtained from a young woman in good health. The sample consisted of memory (CD45RO+) T cells sorted from blood. The CDR3 here is CASSLIGVPSPGWTYNEQFF. The CDR3 DNA reads as TGCGCCAGCAGCTTGATAGGCGTCCCTAGCCCCGGATGGACCTACAATGAGCAGTTCTTC.